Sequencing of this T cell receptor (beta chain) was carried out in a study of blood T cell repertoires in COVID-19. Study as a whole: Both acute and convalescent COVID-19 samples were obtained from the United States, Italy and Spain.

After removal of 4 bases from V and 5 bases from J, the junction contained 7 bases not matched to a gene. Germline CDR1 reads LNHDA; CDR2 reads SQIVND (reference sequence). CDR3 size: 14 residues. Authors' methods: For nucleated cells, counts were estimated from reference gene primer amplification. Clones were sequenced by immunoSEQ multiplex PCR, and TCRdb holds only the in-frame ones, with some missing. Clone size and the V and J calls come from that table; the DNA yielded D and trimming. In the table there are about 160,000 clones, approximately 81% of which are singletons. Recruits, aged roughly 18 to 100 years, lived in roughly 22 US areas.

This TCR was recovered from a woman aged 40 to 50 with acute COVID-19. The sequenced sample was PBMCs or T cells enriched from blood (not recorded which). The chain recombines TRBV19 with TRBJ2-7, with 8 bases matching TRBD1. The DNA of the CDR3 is TGTGCCAGTAGTACGCGGACAGGGATCCACGAGCAGTACTTC. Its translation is CASSTRTGIHEQYF. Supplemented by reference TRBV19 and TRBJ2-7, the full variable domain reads DGGITQSPKYLFRKEGQNVTLSCEQNLNHDAMYWYRQDPGQGLRLIYYSQIVNDFQKGDIAEGYSVSREKKESFPLTVTSAQKNPTAFYLCASSTRTGIHEQYFGPGTRLTVT.